These 29 T cell receptor beta chains share one sample of origin, sequenced in a study of T cell changes during pregnancy in multiple sclerosis. TCRdb keeps only in-frame clones here, not all; method: immunoSEQ multiplex PCR. This table has under 50,000 clones, approximately 90% appearing once. Specimen: CD4+ T cells from peripheral blood mononuclear cells, collected in the second trimester of pregnancy. These receptor sequences come from a female donor in good health, enrolled as a control in a pregnancy study.

This rearrangement joins TRBV7-3 to TRBJ2-5; 15 nucleotides align to TRBD2. In germline, CDR1 is SGHTA, CDR2 FQGTGA. The V gene end was trimmed by 5 bases and the J gene end by 2 bases; junction bases not matched to a gene: 3. The length of the CDR3 is 16 residues. The chain's CDR3 is CASSPGTSGGQETQYF. DNA of the CDR3: TGTGCCAGCAGCCCTGGGACTAGCGGGGGGCAAGAGACCCAGTACTTC. The variable domain in full, with the rest retrieved from reference TRBV7-3 and TRBJ2-5, is GAGVSQTPSNKVTEKGKYVELRCDPISGHTALYWYRQSLGQGPEFLIYFQGTGAADDSGLPNDRFFAVRPEGSVSTLKIQRTERGDSAVYLCASSPGTSGGQETQYFGPGTRLLVL.

The chain joins TRBV4-1 to TRBJ2-5; tentative D call: TRBD1 (5 bases). Between the trimmed V and J ends, which lost 1 base and 5 bases, there was a span of 17 bases. Germline V gene lookup returns CDR1 MGHRA and CDR2 YSYEKL. This CDR3 is built from 16 residues. CDR3 loop: CASSQADSRIGETQYF. In DNA, the CDR3 is TGCGCCAGCAGCCAAGCCGACAGCCGGATCGGGGAGACCCAGTACTTC.

The rearrangement uses TRBV7-3 and TRBJ2-3; a weak D match, TRBD1 (5 bases). From germline, CDR1 is SGHTA and CDR2 FQGTGA. Trimming shortened V by 4 bases and J by 2 bases, and 10 bases separated the two germline ends. The CDR3 extends over 14 amino acids. The CDR3 coding sequence is TGTGCCAGCAGCTCGGACATTTCCACAGATACGCAGTATTTT. It is translated as CASSSDISTDTQYF. The full variable domain, in which reference TRBV7-3 and TRBJ2-3 provide the parts outside the CDR3, is GAGVSQTPSNKVTEKGKYVELRCDPISGHTALYWYRQSLGQGPEFLIYFQGTGAADDSGLPNDRFFAVRPEGSVSTLKIQRTERGDSAVYLCASSSDISTDTQYFGPGTRLTVL.

This clone was recorded only once. The chain joins TRBV4-3 to TRBJ2-3; no clear D. The CDR3 has 15 amino acids. Trimming left V 0 bases short and J 4 bases short, with 11 bases between. Germline assignment: CDR1 LGHNA and CDR2 YSLEER. DNA of the CDR3: TGCGCCAGCAGCCAAGAGGGTCTACGGGCAGATACGCAGTATTTT. This gives the protein CASSQEGLRADTQYF.

In DNA form, the CDR3 reads TGTGCCAGTAGTACAATGACAGGGGGCGCGGGTTCACCCCTCCACTTT. This sequence encodes CASSTMTGGAGSPLHF. This rearrangement joins TRBV19 to TRBJ1-6; the match to TRBD1 covers 10 bases. The germline CDR1 and CDR2 sequences are LNHDA and SQIVND (reference sequence). The trim removed 4 bases at V and 9 bases at J, leaving 9 bases unmatched. The CDR3 sequence is 16 residues long.

The rearrangement joins TRBV4-3 to TRBJ2-3; 9 nucleotides line up with TRBD2. CDR3 length equals 16 residues. Germline V gene data show CDR1 as LGHNA and CDR2 as YSLEER. The ends lost 3 bases at V and 1 base at J; junction bases unmatched: 5. This CDR3 is CASSHLVAGGTDTQYF. The CDR3 DNA follows: TGCGCCAGCAGCCACCTCGTAGCGGGGGGCACAGATACGCAGTATTTT.

V is TRBV21-1 and J is TRBJ2-3; no DNA check was done on the table's D call, TRBD1. TRBV21-1 is a listed pseudogene. This CDR3 is 17 amino acids long. CDR3 nucleotide sequence: TGTGCCAGCAGCAAAGACTCCCCAGGGGGCCCCACAGATACGCAGTATTTT. Translating gives CASSKDSPGGPTDTQYF.

The chain recombines TRBV4-2 with TRBJ2-1; TRBD2 matches at 11 bases. This CDR3 comprises 16 residues. In germline, CDR1 is LGHNA, CDR2 YNFKEQ. Losses at the gene ends were 8 bases for V and 4 bases for J; bases not matched to a gene: 10. The CDR3 region has the DNA TGTGCCAGCCGGGTAGCGGGGGGGATAAAGTACAATGAGCAGTTCTTC. Residues: CASRVAGGIKYNEQFF.

The chain has TRBV7-8 and TRBJ2-3; 11 nucleotides agree with TRBD2. Trimming at V came to 5 bases and at J to 3 bases, leaving 4 bases not matched to a gene. Looked up from germline, CDR1 is SGHVS and CDR2 is FQNEAQ. The CDR3 length is 15 residues. Written as DNA, the CDR3 is TGTGCCAGCAGCCTGAGACTAGCGGGGACAGATACGCAGTATTTT. Its translation: CASSLRLAGTDTQYF.

The chain employs TRBV15 and TRBJ2-7; D may be TRBD1 (6 bases). Trimming took 0 bases from V and 4 from J, leaving 10 bases between them. The CDR3 extends over 14 amino acids. CDR1 and CDR2 (germline): LNHNV, YYDKDF (reference sequence). CDR3 in DNA: TGTGCCACCAGCAGAGATCAGGGGAAATACGAGCAGTACTTC. This encodes CATSRDQGKYEQYF.

V usage is TRBV7-6 and J usage is TRBJ2-1, with 11 bases matching TRBD2. The germline CDR1 and CDR2 sequences are SGHVS and FNYEAQ. V lost 5 bases and J lost 6; bases outside the gene matches: 9. The CDR3 contains 16 residues. This chain's CDR3 is CASSKVAGGPLNEQFF. CDR3 coding DNA: TGTGCCAGCAGCAAAGTAGCGGGGGGGCCACTCAATGAGCAGTTCTTC.

The chain has TRBV30 and TRBJ1-2; TRBD1 aligns across 7 bases. After removal of 0 bases from V and 8 bases from J, the junction contained 6 bases not matched to a gene. Germline V gene sequence: CDR1 GTSNPN, CDR2 SVGIG (reference sequence). The CDR3 consists of 13 residues. CDR3 in DNA: TGTGCCTGGAGTGTTGAGGGGGCGCGGGGCTACACCTTC. This encodes CAWSVEGARGYTF.

V and J are TRBV11-2 and TRBJ2-7; tentative D call: TRBD1 (6 bases). CDR3 length equals 14 residues. Per germline, CDR1 SGHAT and CDR2 FQNNGV. Trimming removed 5 bases at V and 3 bases at J, with 14 bases between. The CDR3 sequence: CASSVRDTIYEQYF. CDR3 nucleotides: TGTGCCAGCAGCGTCCGGGACACCATCTACGAGCAGTACTTC.

V and J are TRBV29-1 and TRBJ1-1; 9 bases align to TRBD1. The junction had 6 bases not matched to a gene; V was cut back by 6 bases and J by 4 bases. CDR3 length equals 13 residues. Germline lookup yields CDR1 SQVTM and CDR2 ANQGSEA. Here the CDR3 DNA reads TGCAGCGTGTTCCGACAGGGGGGCACTGAAGCTTTCTTT. This gives the protein CSVFRQGGTEAFF.

The genes are TRBV9 and TRBJ2-7; D perhaps matches TRBD1 (6 bases). Germline lookup yields CDR1 SGDLS and CDR2 YYNGEE. This CDR3 spans 15 amino acids. The V end lost 0 bases, the J end lost 2 bases, and 12 bases lay between the germline ends. DNA of the CDR3: TGTGCCAGCAGCGTAGCTACAGGGAACCCCTACGAGCAGTACTTC. Its translation is CASSVATGNPYEQYF.

A single count supports this clone. This chain links TRBV6-5 with TRBJ1-1, with 8 positions matching TRBD1. Germline V gene sequence: CDR1 MNHEY, CDR2 SVGAGI. The CDR3 is 14 residues long. The V gene end was trimmed by 6 bases and the J gene end by 11 bases; junction bases not matched to a gene: 14. The CDR3 DNA reads TGTGCCAGCAGCGACAGGGGCTCCGCACCCTCGGCTTTCTTT. The encoded protein is CASSDRGSAPSAFF.

The chain links TRBV21-1 to TRBJ1-5. TRBV21-1 is a documented pseudogene. The CDR3 has 18 residues. The chain's CDR3 is CASSKGGVGVCSNQPQHF. As DNA, the CDR3 is TGTGCCAGCAGCAAAGGGGGAGTAGGAGTGTGTAGCAATCAGCCCCAGCATTTT.

This chain joins TRBV29-1 and TRBJ2-7; TRBD1 is a possible D gene (6 bases). The CDR3 is 11 amino acids. From germline, CDR1 is SQVTM and CDR2 ANQGSEA. The CDR3 region is CGGHHPYEQYF. The CDR3 bases are TGCGGGGGACACCACCCCTACGAGCAGTACTTC.

J is TRBJ1-4 and V is TRBV15; no clear D. In germline, CDR1 is LNHNV, CDR2 YYDKDF (reference sequence). There are 13 residues in the CDR3. The V and J ends lost 3 bases and 7 bases respectively, with 9 bases between them. CDR3 loop: CATSSQSGEKLFF. CDR3 coding DNA: TGTGCCACCAGCAGTCAGTCGGGTGAAAAACTGTTTTTT.

This chain links TRBV11-1 with TRBJ1-1; 7 bases are shared with TRBD1. CDR1 and CDR2 (germline): SGHAT, FQDESV (reference sequence). V gave up 0 bases and J gave up 8 bases; unmatched junction bases: 9. The CDR3 has 15 residues. The CDR3 nucleotides read TGTGCCAGCAGCTTAGCAGGGGGGACAGCCGGGGAAGCTTTCTTT. As protein: CASSLAGGTAGEAFF.

This clone was found once. The chain is built from TRBV29-1 and TRBJ2-5; D is uncertain. Germline CDR1 reads SQVTM; CDR2 reads ANQGSEA. The ends were cut back, 4 bases at V and 1 base at J, with 16 bases in the middle. The CDR3 runs 15 residues. CDR3 in amino acids: CSVVTGSLLQETQYF. DNA of the CDR3: TGCAGCGTTGTTACCGGGTCGCTCCTCCAAGAGACCCAGTACTTC.

V is TRBV5-1 and J is TRBJ2-5; 7 bases are shared with TRBD2. The CDR3 consists of 14 residues. V was clipped by 0 bases and J by 4 bases; unmatched bases: 3. Germline V gives CDR1 SGHRS, CDR2 YFSETQ. The CDR3 DNA reads as TGCGCCAGCAGCTTGGCGGGAGGCTCAGAGACCCAGTACTTC. Translating it yields CASSLAGGSETQYF. The full variable domain, in which reference TRBV5-1 and TRBJ2-5 provide the parts outside the CDR3, is KAGVTQTPRYLIKTRGQQVTLSCSPISGHRSVSWYQQTPGQGLQFLFEYFSETQRNKGNFPGRFSGRQFSNSRSEMNVSTLELGDSALYLCASSLAGGSETQYFGPGTRLLVL.

This clone was recorded only once. This chain links TRBV9 with TRBJ1-4, with 7 bases matching TRBD1. Per germline, CDR1 SGDLS and CDR2 YYNGEE. V trimming: 3 bases; J trimming: 4 bases; junction bases outside the gene matches: 3. The CDR3 spans 14 residues. CDR3 in amino acids: CASSGWDSNEKLFF. CDR3 sequence (DNA): TGTGCCAGCAGCGGGTGGGACAGTAATGAAAAACTGTTTTTT.

The chain uses TRBV30 and TRBJ1-1; 7 bases align to TRBD1. This CDR3 spans 11 amino acids. Trimming cost V 6 bases and J 4 bases; bases outside gene matches: 2. Germline-derived CDR1 and CDR2 are GTSNPN and SVGIG (reference sequence). This CDR3 reads CACNRGTEAFF. The CDR3 region has the DNA TGTGCCTGTAACAGGGGCACTGAAGCTTTCTTT.

The chain links TRBV7-2 to TRBJ1-4, with no clear D. Trimming shortened V by 5 bases and J by 4 bases, and 14 bases separated the two germline ends. The CDR3 is made up of 15 amino acids. Germline lookup yields CDR1 SGHTA and CDR2 FQGNSA. CDR3 sequence reads: CASSQRAPYNEKLFF. The CDR3 bases are TGTGCCAGCAGCCAGCGGGCCCCGTATAATGAAAAACTGTTTTTT.

This chain uses TRBV19 with TRBJ1-2; 8 nucleotides agree with TRBD1. J gave up 8 bases and V 6 bases, and 5 bases lay outside the gene matches. The germline gives CDR1 LNHDA, CDR2 SQIVND (reference sequence). This CDR3 spans 12 amino acids. CDR3 nucleotides: TGTGCCAGTAGCCGGACAGGGAGCGGCTACACCTTC. This translates into CASSRTGSGYTF. Full variable domain (remainder filled in from reference TRBV19 and TRBJ1-2): DGGITQSPKYLFRKEGQNVTLSCEQNLNHDAMYWYRQDPGQGLRLIYYSQIVNDFQKGDIAEGYSVSREKKESFPLTVTSAQKNPTAFYLCASSRTGSGYTFGSGTRLTVV.

The chain employs TRBV6-5 and TRBJ1-4; 12 bases line up with TRBD1. Unmatched junction bases numbered 3, after V lost 0 bases and J lost 10 bases. The V gene's germline CDR1 is MNHEY and CDR2 SVGAGI. The length of the CDR3 is 15 residues. The CDR3 reads CASSYSGTGGSKLFF. In nucleotides, the CDR3 is TGTGCCAGCAGTTACTCCGGGACAGGGGGCTCAAAACTGTTTTTT.

V is TRBV19 and J is TRBJ2-5, with D possibly TRBD1 on 6 matching bases. Trimming removed 5 bases from V and 2 bases from J, with 9 bases in between. This CDR3 comprises 13 residues. The germline CDR1 and CDR2 sequences are LNHDA and SQIVND (reference sequence). The DNA of the CDR3 is TGTGCCAGTAGTGGACAGCAACAAGAGACCCAGTACTTC. Translation: CASSGQQQETQYF. Full variable domain (missing parts from reference TRBV19 and TRBJ2-5): DGGITQSPKYLFRKEGQNVTLSCEQNLNHDAMYWYRQDPGQGLRLIYYSQIVNDFQKGDIAEGYSVSREKKESFPLTVTSAQKNPTAFYLCASSGQQQETQYFGPGTRLLVL.

V is TRBV5-1 and J is TRBJ2-1; D is possibly TRBD1 (6 bases). The CDR3 loop spans 16 amino acids. Germline assignment: CDR1 SGHRS and CDR2 YFSETQ. The V end was cut by 2 bases, the J end by 0 bases, with 12 bases between. Here the CDR3 DNA reads TGCGCCAGCAGCTTAGACAGGTTGAGCTCCTACAATGAGCAGTTCTTC. This codes for CASSLDRLSSYNEQFF.